This T cell receptor beta chain was recovered during a study of CD8 T cells in Susac syndrome. Random hexamers were used to reverse transcribe roughly 0.45 to 1 ug of RNA. The CDR3 of TCR beta was amplified by immunoSEQ multiplex PCR across 54 Vbeta and 13 Jbeta. TCRdb called the immunoSEQ multiplex PCR reads again in MiXCR, with one record for every CDR3 protein. The table has about 140,000 distinct CDR3 sequences, roughly 94% seen once. General observations from the study: By the study's own acknowledgment, its TCR sequencing and HLA analysis included relatively few individuals.

CD8+ and CD4+ blood T cells underwent TCR beta sequencing. Susac syndrome patients met recently defined diagnostic criteria for definite or probable disease. The trim removed 5 bases at V and 5 bases at J, leaving 4 bases unmatched. CDR3 length equals 13 residues. CDR1 ENHRY and CDR2 SYGVKD come from the germline V gene. Concerning this clonotype: Antigen: not known.

The TCR originated in a human donor with Susac syndrome. The sample consisted of CD4+ T cells from PBMCs. The rearrangement uses TRBV10-3 and TRBJ2-5, with 8 bases aligning to TRBD1. The CDR3 DNA follows: TGTGCCATCAGTTGGACAGGGAGGGAGACCCAGTACTTC. Translated, it gives CAISWTGRETQYF.